Below, 18 T cell receptor beta chains from the same sample are listed, as sequenced in a study of T cells in Graves' hyperthyroidism and ophthalmopathy. Amplified regions were TCR beta CDR3 sequences from RNA transcripts. A first-round RT-PCR of the TCR CDR3 used the HTBI primer set. MiXCR, applied by TCRdb to the multiplex PCR reads, yields one record per CDR3 protein. This table holds about 640,000 distinct CDR3 sequences, roughly 45% found once. The sample comprised peripheral blood or thyroid tissue (not recorded which). These receptors originate from an adult man with Graves' disease, either hyperthyroidism or ophthalmopathy (not recorded which).

This clonotype was counted only a few times. This chain uses TRBV24-1 with TRBJ2-2; 7 bases are shared with TRBD1. The CDR3 loop spans 15 amino acids. V shed 4 bases and J 7 bases; nucleotides not matched to a gene: 8. The V gene's germline CDR1 is KGHDR and CDR2 SFDVKD. CDR3 in amino acids: CATSEEGTENGELFF. For the CDR3, the DNA is TGTGCCACCAGTGAAGAAGGGACAGAGAACGGGGAGCTGTTTTTT.

Remarks on this clonotype: One end of the junction is discordant with germline, which a read error may explain. The genes are TRBV7-2 and TRBJ2-2; 9 positions match TRBD1. The V gene's germline CDR1 is SGHTA and CDR2 FQGNSA. This CDR3 comprises 16 residues. CDR3 residues: CASRLGTGPNTGELFF. As DNA, the CDR3 is TGTGCCAGCAGGTTAGGGACAGGGCCGAACACCGGGGAGCTGTTTTTT.

This clonotype was detected ten times or more. The chain is built from TRBV2 and TRBJ1-1; D gene unclear. Germline CDR1 reads SNHLY; CDR2 reads FYNNEI. This CDR3 comprises 16 residues. V gave up 5 bases and J gave up 0 bases, with 16 bases separating them. CDR3 nucleotides: TGTGCCAGCAGTCCGTTCAAGACAACCATGAACACTGAAGCTTTCTTT. The encoded protein is CASSPFKTTMNTEAFF.

This clonotype was recorded at least ten times. The chain is built from TRBV19 and TRBJ1-4; TRBD1 is a possible D gene (6 bases). The CDR3 has 15 amino acids. The V and J ends lost 7 bases and 3 bases respectively, with 15 bases between them. In germline, CDR1 is LNHDA, CDR2 SQIVND (reference sequence). CDR3 loop: CASNRGLVANEKLFF. For the CDR3, the DNA is TGTGCCAGTAACCGGGGGCTCGTGGCTAATGAAAAACTGTTTTTT.

Note on this clonotype: Because it lacks the conserved phenylalanine or tryptophan at the end, this CDR3 is likely a read error. The rearrangement links TRBV29-1 to TRBJ1-1; a possible D gene is TRBD1 (6 bases). Germline V lookup: CDR1 SQVTM, CDR2 ANQGSEA. The CDR3 contains 14 residues. V was shortened by 6 bases and J by 0 bases, with 14 bases between the two germline ends. CDR3 sequence (DNA): TGCAGCGTGGGGGGCGGGGGGGTGAACACTGAAGCTTTCTCT. It specifies CSVGGGGVNTEAFS.

The chain combines TRBV29-1 with TRBJ1-4; D remains unclear. This CDR3 region has 13 residues. Looked up from germline, CDR1 is SQVTM and CDR2 is ANQGSEA. The ends were cut back, 0 bases at V and 8 bases at J, with 10 bases in the middle. The CDR3 coding sequence is TGCAGCGTTGAAGATGGGGAGAGGGAAAAACTGTTTTTT. Protein product: CSVEDGEREKLFF.

V is TRBV20-1 and J is TRBJ1-1, with a tentative D call TRBD1 (5 bases). The CDR3 contains 13 residues. Germline V gene data show CDR1 as DFQATT and CDR2 as SNEGSKA (reference sequence). V lost 5 bases to trimming and J lost 6 bases, with 16 bases between them. The CDR3 bases are TGCAGTGCTGCCGGGACGGTGCTCTCTGAAGCTTTCTTT. This encodes CSAAGTVLSEAFF.

V and J are TRBV14 and TRBJ2-2, with D perhaps assigned TRBD1 or TRBD2 (6 bases each). Germline V CDR1 and CDR2: SGHDN, FVKESK. The CDR3 has 15 residues. V gave up 0 bases and J gave up 5 bases, with 10 bases separating them. This CDR3 reads CASSQEWGATGELFF. The CDR3 nucleotides read TGTGCCAGCAGCCAAGAATGGGGGGCAACCGGGGAGCTGTTTTTT.

This rearrangement joins TRBV29-1 to TRBJ1-6, with D hard to call. The germline CDR1 and CDR2 sequences are SQVTM and ANQGSEA. Trimming took off 4 bases at V and 6 bases at J, with 13 bases between the two ends. This CDR3 is built from 14 residues. The CDR3 spells CSVVLGPSNSPLHF. CDR3 nucleotides: TGCAGCGTTGTTTTAGGACCCAGTAATTCACCCCTCCACTTT. Based on the CDR3 plus reference TRBV29-1 and TRBJ1-6, the full variable domain is SAVISQKPSRDICQRGTSLTIQCQVDSQVTMMFWYRQQPGQSLTLIATANQGSEATYESGFVIDKFPISRPNLTFSTLTVSNMSPEDSSIYLCSVVLGPSNSPLHFGNGTRLTVT.

With regard to this clonotype: The junction and the germline gene differ at one end; a read error may be behind it. The CDR3 loop reads CASSLLGLGAEAF. CDR3 DNA: TGTGCCAGCAGCTTACTCGGACTAGGCGCTGAAGCTTTC. The V call is TRBV7-9, the J call TRBJ2-7; 7 positions agree with TRBD2. CDR3 length: 13 residues. Germline CDR1 SEHNR, CDR2 FQNEAQ (reference sequence). The full variable domain, in which reference TRBV7-9 and TRBJ2-7 provide the parts outside the CDR3, is DTGVSQNPRHKITKRGQNVTFRCDPISEHNRLYWYRQTLGQGPEFLTYFQNEAQLEKSRLLSDRFSAERPKGSFSTLEIQRTEQGDSAMYLCASSLLGLGAEAFGPGTRLTVT.

The chain recombines TRBV2 with TRBJ1-1, with 7 bases aligning to TRBD1. The CDR3 totals 14 residues. The germline V gene encodes CDR1 SNHLY and CDR2 FYNNEI. V lost 5 bases to trimming and J lost 3 bases; unmatched junction nucleotides: 6. DNA for the CDR3: TGTGCCAGCAGTCAACAGGGGTGGGACACTGAAGCTTTCTTT. It translates to CASSQQGWDTEAFF.

The chain couples TRBV20-1 to TRBJ2-5; 7 bases fit TRBD2. V trimming: 0 bases; J trimming: 7 bases; junction bases outside the gene matches: 8. The CDR3 spans 14 residues. CDR1 DFQATT and CDR2 SNEGSKA come from the germline V gene (reference sequence). As DNA, the CDR3 is TGCAGTGCTAGAGAGGTAGCGGGTGCCGGGACCCAGTACTTC. It codes for CSAREVAGAGTQYF.

The DNA for the CDR3 is TGTGCCAGCAGCCTACAGGGTCAGCCCCAGTACTTC. This sequence encodes CASSLQGQPQYF. The rearrangement links TRBV7-9 to TRBJ2-5, with TRBD1 as a possible D gene (6 bases). The CDR3 is 12 amino acids. V shed 5 bases and J shed 9 bases, with 13 bases lying between them. Germline values: CDR1 SEHNR, CDR2 FQNEAQ (reference sequence). Complete variable domain (other parts from reference TRBV7-9 and TRBJ2-5): DTGVSQNPRHKITKRGQNVTFRCDPISEHNRLYWYRQTLGQGPEFLTYFQNEAQLEKSRLLSDRFSAERPKGSFSTLEIQRTEQGDSAMYLCASSLQGQPQYFGPGTRLLVL.

This rearrangement joins TRBV6-6 to TRBJ1-6; D is unclear. This CDR3 has 17 residues. Trimming took 0 bases from V and 7 from J, leaving 16 bases between them. Germline assignment: CDR1 MNHNY and CDR2 SVGAGI (reference sequence). CDR3 amino acids: CASSYSNVPSGNSPLHF. The CDR3 nucleotides read TGTGCCAGCAGTTACTCGAACGTTCCCTCGGGGAATTCACCCCTCCACTTT.

This clonotype was seen only a few times. The chain uses TRBV2 and TRBJ1-3, with D uncertain. V lost 4 bases to trimming and J lost 2 bases, with 9 bases between them. This CDR3 contains 14 residues. The germline gives CDR1 SNHLY, CDR2 FYNNEI. DNA for the CDR3: TGTGCCAGCAGTGTGGCGAGCACTGGAAACACCATATATTTT. The encoded protein is CASSVASTGNTIYF. Full variable domain (remainder filled in from reference TRBV2 and TRBJ1-3): EPEVTQTPSHQVTQMGQEVILRCVPISNHLYFYWYRQILGQKVEFLVSFYNNEISEKSEIFDDQFSVERPDGSNFTLKIRSTKLEDSAMYFCASSVASTGNTIYFGEGSWLTVV.

This clonotype occurred many times. The genes are TRBV29-1 and TRBJ1-2; D is possibly TRBD1 (6 bases). Germline CDR1 reads SQVTM; CDR2 reads ANQGSEA. Trimming stripped 1 base from V and 1 base from J, with 10 bases between. This CDR3 spans 14 amino acids. CDR3 DNA sequence: TGCAGCGTTGAAGGGAGGGGGAATAACTATGGCTACACCTTC. It codes for CSVEGRGNNYGYTF.

This clonotype was detected a few times. J is TRBJ2-7 and V is TRBV7-9; TRBD1 agrees at 7 bases. In germline, CDR1 is SEHNR, CDR2 FQNEAQ (reference sequence). V was pared by 7 bases and J by 3 bases, with 9 bases of the junction left unmatched. This CDR3 spans 14 amino acids. CDR3 coding DNA: TGTGCCAGCACCTTTGAGGGGACAGTCTACGAGCAGTACTTC. Protein product: CASTFEGTVYEQYF. Full variable domain (remainder filled in from reference TRBV7-9 and TRBJ2-7): DTGVSQNPRHKITKRGQNVTFRCDPISEHNRLYWYRQTLGQGPEFLTYFQNEAQLEKSRLLSDRFSAERPKGSFSTLEIQRTEQGDSAMYLCASTFEGTVYEQYFGPGTRLTVT.

A remark on this clonotype: Germline and junction disagree at one end, which may indicate a read error. This rearrangement joins TRBV29-1 to TRBJ1-4; weak D call: TRBD1 (6 bases). Germline CDR1 reads SQVTM; CDR2 reads ANQGSEA. There are 8 residues in the CDR3. For the CDR3, the DNA is TGCAGCGTTGATTCGGGGGCCTTT. Translation: CSVDSGAF.